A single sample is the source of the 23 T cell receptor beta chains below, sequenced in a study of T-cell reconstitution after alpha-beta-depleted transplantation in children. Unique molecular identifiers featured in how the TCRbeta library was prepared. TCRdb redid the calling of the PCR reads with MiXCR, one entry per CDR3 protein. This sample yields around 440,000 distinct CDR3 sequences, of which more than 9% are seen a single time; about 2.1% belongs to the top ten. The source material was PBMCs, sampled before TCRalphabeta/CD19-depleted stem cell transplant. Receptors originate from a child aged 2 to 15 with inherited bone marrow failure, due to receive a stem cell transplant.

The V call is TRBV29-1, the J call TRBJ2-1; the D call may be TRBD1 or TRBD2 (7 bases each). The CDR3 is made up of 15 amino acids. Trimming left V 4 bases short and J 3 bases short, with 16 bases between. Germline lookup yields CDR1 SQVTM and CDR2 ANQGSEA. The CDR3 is CSVGGGQPSYNEQFF. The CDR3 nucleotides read TGCAGCGTTGGGGGGGGACAGCCCAGCTACAATGAGCAGTTCTTC.

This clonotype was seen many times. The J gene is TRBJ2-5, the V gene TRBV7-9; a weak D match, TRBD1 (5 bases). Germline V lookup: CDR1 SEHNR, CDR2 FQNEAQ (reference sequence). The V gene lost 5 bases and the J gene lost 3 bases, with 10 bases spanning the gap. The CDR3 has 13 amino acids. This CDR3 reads CASSPRQKETQYF. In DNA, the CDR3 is TGTGCCAGCAGCCCCAGACAGAAAGAGACCCAGTACTTC.

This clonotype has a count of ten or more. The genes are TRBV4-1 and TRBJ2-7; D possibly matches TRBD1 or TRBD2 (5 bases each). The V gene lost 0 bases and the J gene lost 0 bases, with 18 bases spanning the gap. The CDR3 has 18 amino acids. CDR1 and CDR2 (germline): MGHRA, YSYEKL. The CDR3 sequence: CASSQDWGHSVSSYEQYF. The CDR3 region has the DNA TGCGCCAGCAGCCAAGATTGGGGCCATAGCGTGAGCTCCTACGAGCAGTACTTC.

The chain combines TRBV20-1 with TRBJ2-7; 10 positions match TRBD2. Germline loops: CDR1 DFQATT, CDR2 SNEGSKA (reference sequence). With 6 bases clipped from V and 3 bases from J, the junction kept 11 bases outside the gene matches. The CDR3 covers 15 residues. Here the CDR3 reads CSASTLAGDGYEQYF. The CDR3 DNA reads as TGCAGTGCCTCCACCCTAGCGGGAGATGGCTACGAGCAGTACTTC.

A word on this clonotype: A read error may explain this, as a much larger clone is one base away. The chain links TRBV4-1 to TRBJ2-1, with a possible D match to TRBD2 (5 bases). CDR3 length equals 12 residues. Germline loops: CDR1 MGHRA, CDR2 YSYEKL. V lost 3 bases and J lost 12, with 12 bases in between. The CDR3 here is CASSQVRDGQFF. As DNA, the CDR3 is TGCGCCAGCAGCCAGGTGAGGGATGGGCAGTTCTTC.

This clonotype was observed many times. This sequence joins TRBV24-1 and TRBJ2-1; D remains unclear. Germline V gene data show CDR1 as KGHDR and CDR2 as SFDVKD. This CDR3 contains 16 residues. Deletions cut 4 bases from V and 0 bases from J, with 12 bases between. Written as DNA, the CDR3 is TGTGCCACCAGTGACCCCCGCGGAGACTCCTACAATGAGCAGTTCTTC. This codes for CATSDPRGDSYNEQFF.

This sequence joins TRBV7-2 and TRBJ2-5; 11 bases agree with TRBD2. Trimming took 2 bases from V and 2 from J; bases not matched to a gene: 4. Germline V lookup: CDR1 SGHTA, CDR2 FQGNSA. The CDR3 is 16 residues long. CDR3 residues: CASSLMSSGGQETQYF. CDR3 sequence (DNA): TGTGCCAGCAGCTTAATGTCTAGCGGGGGGCAAGAGACCCAGTACTTC.

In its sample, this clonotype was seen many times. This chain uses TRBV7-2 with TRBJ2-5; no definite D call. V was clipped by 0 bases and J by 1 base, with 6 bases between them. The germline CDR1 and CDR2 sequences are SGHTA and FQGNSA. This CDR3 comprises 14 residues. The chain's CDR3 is CASSLAVVQETQYF. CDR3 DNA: TGTGCCAGCAGCTTAGCCGTGGTCCAAGAGACCCAGTACTTC.

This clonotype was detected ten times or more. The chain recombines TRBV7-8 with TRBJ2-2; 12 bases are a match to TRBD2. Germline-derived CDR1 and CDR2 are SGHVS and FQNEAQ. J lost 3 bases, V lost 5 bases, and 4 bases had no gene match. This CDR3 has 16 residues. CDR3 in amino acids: CASSNRLAGDTGELFF. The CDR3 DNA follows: TGTGCCAGCAGCAACAGACTAGCGGGAGACACCGGGGAGCTGTTTTTT.

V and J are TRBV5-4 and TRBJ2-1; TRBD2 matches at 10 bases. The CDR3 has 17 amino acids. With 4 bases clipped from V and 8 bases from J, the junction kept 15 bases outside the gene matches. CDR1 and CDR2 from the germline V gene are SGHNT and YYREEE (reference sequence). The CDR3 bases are TGTGCCAGCAGCCCGGAAAGAGGACTAGCGGTGGGTCATGAGCAGTTCTTC. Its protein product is CASSPERGLAVGHEQFF.

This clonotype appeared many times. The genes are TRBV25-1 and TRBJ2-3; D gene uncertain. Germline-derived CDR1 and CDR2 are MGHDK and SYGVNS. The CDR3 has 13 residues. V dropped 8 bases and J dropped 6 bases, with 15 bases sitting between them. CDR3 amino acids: CASAFGARDTQYF. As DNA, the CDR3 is TGTGCCAGCGCTTTCGGTGCCCGGGATACGCAGTATTTT.

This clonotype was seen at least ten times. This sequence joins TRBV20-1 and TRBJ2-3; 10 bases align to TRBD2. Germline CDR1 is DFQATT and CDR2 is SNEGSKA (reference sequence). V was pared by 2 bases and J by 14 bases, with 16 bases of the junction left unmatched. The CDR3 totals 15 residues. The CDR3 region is CSARPAGVAGGPLYF. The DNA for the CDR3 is TGCAGTGCTAGACCCGCCGGGGTAGCGGGAGGTCCCCTGTATTTT.

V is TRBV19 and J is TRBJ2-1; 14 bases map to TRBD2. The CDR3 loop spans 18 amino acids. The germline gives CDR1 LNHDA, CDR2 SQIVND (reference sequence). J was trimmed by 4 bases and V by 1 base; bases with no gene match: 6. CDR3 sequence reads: CASSIGKGLAGEYNEQFF. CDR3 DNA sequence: TGTGCCAGTAGTATAGGTAAGGGACTAGCGGGGGAGTACAATGAGCAGTTCTTC.

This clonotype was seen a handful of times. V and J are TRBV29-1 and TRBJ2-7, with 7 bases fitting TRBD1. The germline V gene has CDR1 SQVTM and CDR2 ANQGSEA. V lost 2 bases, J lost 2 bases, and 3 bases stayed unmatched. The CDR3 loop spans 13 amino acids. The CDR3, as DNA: TGCAGCGTTGAAAGCCAGGGGGCCTACGAGCAGTACTTC. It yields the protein CSVESQGAYEQYF.

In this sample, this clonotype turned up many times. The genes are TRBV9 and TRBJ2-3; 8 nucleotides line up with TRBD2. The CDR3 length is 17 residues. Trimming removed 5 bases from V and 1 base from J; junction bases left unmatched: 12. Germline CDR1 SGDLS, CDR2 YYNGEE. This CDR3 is CASSLPSSGRGTDTQYF. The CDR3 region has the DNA TGTGCCAGCAGTTTACCCTCGAGCGGGAGAGGCACAGATACGCAGTATTTT.

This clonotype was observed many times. CDR3 loop: CASSLDQGTGELFF. CDR3 nucleotide sequence: TGTGCCAGCAGCTTAGATCAAGGGACCGGGGAGCTGTTTTTT. This rearrangement joins TRBV11-2 to TRBJ2-2, with D unresolved. Germline-derived CDR1 and CDR2 are SGHAT and FQNNGV. The CDR3 spans 14 residues. Trimming shortened V by 0 bases and J by 5 bases, and 7 bases separated the two germline ends.

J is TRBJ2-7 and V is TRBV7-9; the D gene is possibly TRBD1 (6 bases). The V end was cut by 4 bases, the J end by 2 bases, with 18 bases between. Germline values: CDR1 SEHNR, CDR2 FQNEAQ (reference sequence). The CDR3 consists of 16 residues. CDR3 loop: CASSSQRDTYTYEQYF. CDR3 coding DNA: TGTGCCAGCAGCTCCCAACGGGACACTTATACCTACGAGCAGTACTTC.

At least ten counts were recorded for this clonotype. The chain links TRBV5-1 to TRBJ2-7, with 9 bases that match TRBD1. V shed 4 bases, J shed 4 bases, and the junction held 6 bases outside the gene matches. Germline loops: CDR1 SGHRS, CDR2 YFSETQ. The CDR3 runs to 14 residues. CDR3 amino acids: CASSRDRVNYEQYF. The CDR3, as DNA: TGCGCCAGCAGCCGGGACAGGGTTAATTACGAGCAGTACTTC.

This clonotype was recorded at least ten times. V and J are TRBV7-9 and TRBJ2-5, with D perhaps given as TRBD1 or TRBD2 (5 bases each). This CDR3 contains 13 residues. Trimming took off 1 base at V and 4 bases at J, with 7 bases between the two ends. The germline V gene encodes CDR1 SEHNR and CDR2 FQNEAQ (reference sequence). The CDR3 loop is CASSLGGTETQYF. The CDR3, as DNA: TGTGCCAGCAGCTTAGGGGGGACAGAGACCCAGTACTTC.

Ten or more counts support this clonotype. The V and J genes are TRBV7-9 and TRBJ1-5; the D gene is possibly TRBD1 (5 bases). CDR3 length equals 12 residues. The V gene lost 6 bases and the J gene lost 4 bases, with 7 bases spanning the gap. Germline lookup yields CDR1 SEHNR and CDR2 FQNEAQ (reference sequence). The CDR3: CASRGGNQPQHF. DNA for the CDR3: TGTGCCAGCAGGGGGGGGAATCAGCCCCAGCATTTT.

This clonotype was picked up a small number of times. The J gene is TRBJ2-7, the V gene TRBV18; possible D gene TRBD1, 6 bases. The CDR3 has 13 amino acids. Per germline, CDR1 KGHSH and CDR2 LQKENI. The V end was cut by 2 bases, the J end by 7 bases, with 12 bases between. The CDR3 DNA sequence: TGTGCCAGCTCACCATGGGGGCAGTGGGAGCAGTACTTC. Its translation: CASSPWGQWEQYF.

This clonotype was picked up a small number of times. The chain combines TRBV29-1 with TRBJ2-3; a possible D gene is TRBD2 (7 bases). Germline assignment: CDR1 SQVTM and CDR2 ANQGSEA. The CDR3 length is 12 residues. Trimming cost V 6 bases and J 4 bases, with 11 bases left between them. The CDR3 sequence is CSVGGASDTQYF. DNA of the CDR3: TGCAGCGTGGGGGGGGCGTCAGATACGCAGTATTTT.

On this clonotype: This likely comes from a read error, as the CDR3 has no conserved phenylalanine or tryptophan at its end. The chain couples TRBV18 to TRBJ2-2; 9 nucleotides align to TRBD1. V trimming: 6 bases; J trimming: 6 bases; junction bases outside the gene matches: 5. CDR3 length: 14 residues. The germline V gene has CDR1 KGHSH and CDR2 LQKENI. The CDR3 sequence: CASSQQGAAGELFS. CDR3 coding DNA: TGTGCCAGCTCGCAACAGGGGGCCGCCGGGGAGCTGTTTTCT.